The present TCR beta chain was sequenced within a study of control samples from healthy donors and cancer patients. TCRdb keeps only in-frame clones here, not all; method: immunoSEQ multiplex PCR. Found here are 150,000 to 200,000 clones, 90% to 95% of them singletons; the top ten hold approximately 1.4%. V gave up 6 bases and J gave up 1 base; unmatched junction bases: 2. The germline CDR1 and CDR2 sequences are ENHRY and SYGVKD. The CDR3 length is 15 residues. The V gene is TRBV10-3, the J gene TRBJ2-2, with 10 bases aligning to TRBD1. The sequencing sample was made of blood. This TCR came from a woman in her 30s in good health. This CDR3 is CAIRGDRGNTGELFF. CDR3 in DNA: TGTGCCATCAGGGGGGACAGGGGGAACACCGGGGAGCTGTTTTTT.